Each of the 8 T cell receptor beta chains below was sequenced from the same sample in a study of shared clonotypes between healthy human individuals. Generated by immunoSEQ multiplex PCR, the TCRdb table keeps only in-frame clones and is missing some. The sample has fewer than 2.5 million clones, under 95% seen once. Sequences were obtained from naive CD4+ T cells from PBMCs. The sample's subset: CD45RA+ positively selected. All receptors come from a man younger than 35 in good health. Some clones in this sample may be carry-over from other donors' samples.

J is TRBJ2-7 and V is TRBV28; 7 nucleotides align to TRBD1. Germline V gives CDR1 MDHEN, CDR2 SYDVKM. The CDR3 covers 14 residues. The ends lost 3 bases at V and 1 base at J; junction bases unmatched: 3. The DNA for the CDR3 is TGTGCCAGCAGTTTTCACAGGGGATCCTACGAGCAGTACTTC. Protein: CASSFHRGSYEQYF.

For this clone: This specimen includes other DNA sequences encoding the same CDR3. The chain has TRBV7-3 and TRBJ1-2; maybe TRBD1 (5 bases). Germline lookup yields CDR1 SGHTA and CDR2 FQGTGA. The CDR3 loop spans 13 amino acids. Trimming left V 5 bases short and J 2 bases short, with 9 bases between. The CDR3 sequence is CASSAGGNYGYTF. The DNA of the CDR3 is TGTGCCAGCAGCGCGGGGGGAAACTATGGCTACACCTTC. The whole variable domain, remainder taken from reference TRBV7-3 and TRBJ1-2, is GAGVSQTPSNKVTEKGKYVELRCDPISGHTALYWYRQSLGQGPEFLIYFQGTGAADDSGLPNDRFFAVRPEGSVSTLKIQRTERGDSAVYLCASSAGGNYGYTFGSGTRLTVV.

Turning to this clone: At one end the junction does not follow the germline gene, possibly because of a read error. The chain uses TRBV4-2 and TRBJ2-2; TRBD2 matches at 10 bases. Germline V gene lookup returns CDR1 LGHNA and CDR2 YNFKEQ. The CDR3 is 15 amino acids. CDR3: CASSRLAGKPRGAVF. The CDR3 nucleotides are TGTGCCAGCAGTCGACTAGCGGGTAAACCCCGGGGAGCTGTTTTT.

This sequence joins TRBV11-2 and TRBJ1-4; D is perhaps TRBD1 (5 bases). The germline V gene has CDR1 SGHAT and CDR2 FQNNGV. The CDR3 length is 14 residues. V shed 1 base and J shed 8 bases, with 11 bases lying between them. CDR3 nucleotides: TGTGCCAGCAGCTTAGTCGGGGCCGGGGAAAAACTGTTTTTT. This translates into CASSLVGAGEKLFF.

To note about this clone: The same CDR3 can be traced to other DNA sequences in this sample. The chain links TRBV29-1 to TRBJ1-3; the D is unclear. CDR3 length: 13 residues. Germline values: CDR1 SQVTM, CDR2 ANQGSEA. With 4 bases removed from V and 4 bases from J, the gap between germline ends came to 11 bases. The CDR3 sequence is CSVVGLSGNTIYF. DNA of the CDR3: TGCAGCGTTGTAGGTCTGTCCGGAAACACCATATATTTT.

The chain joins TRBV7-3 to TRBJ2-2, with D possibly called TRBD1 or TRBD2 (5 bases each). Trimming cost V 3 bases and J 1 base, with 12 bases left between them. The CDR3 runs 16 residues. Germline loops: CDR1 SGHTA, CDR2 FQGTGA. For the CDR3, the DNA is TGTGCCAGCAGCTTTATGAGGGGACGGAACACCGGGGAGCTGTTTTTT. Translating gives CASSFMRGRNTGELFF.

The V call is TRBV7-2, the J call TRBJ2-3, with TRBD2 matching 8 bases. The length of the CDR3 is 15 residues. Trimming took 2 bases from V and 4 from J; bases not matched to a gene: 5. Germline CDR1 reads SGHTA; CDR2 reads FQGNSA. CDR3 loop: CASSLLGTRSDTQYF. The CDR3 coding sequence is TGTGCCAGCAGCTTACTAGGGACTAGATCAGATACGCAGTATTTT. The variable domain in full, completed from reference TRBV7-2 and TRBJ2-3, reads GAGVSQSPSNKVTEKGKDVELRCDPISGHTALYWYRQSLGQGLEFLIYFQGNSAPDKSGLPSDRFSAERTGGSVSTLTIQRTQQEDSAVYLCASSLLGTRSDTQYFGPGTRLTVL.

The rearrangement uses TRBV7-3 and TRBJ2-2; D possibly corresponds to TRBD1 (6 bases). The CDR3 has 16 residues. Germline CDR1 reads SGHTA; CDR2 reads FQGTGA. The V and J ends lost 2 bases and 2 bases respectively, with 12 bases between them. The CDR3, as DNA: TGTGCCAGCAGCTTAGGACCGGGACACAACACCGGGGAGCTGTTTTTT. Encoded protein: CASSLGPGHNTGELFF. The full variable domain, its missing parts supplied by reference TRBV7-3 and TRBJ2-2, is GAGVSQTPSNKVTEKGKYVELRCDPISGHTALYWYRQSLGQGPEFLIYFQGTGAADDSGLPNDRFFAVRPEGSVSTLKIQRTERGDSAVYLCASSLGPGHNTGELFFGEGSRLTVL.